This T cell receptor (beta chain) was obtained from a study of T-cell reconstitution after alpha-beta-depleted transplantation in children. Preparing the TCRbeta library involved the use of unique molecular identifiers. TCRdb processed the PCR reads anew with MiXCR; each CDR3 protein has one entry. The table lists about 500,000 distinct CDR3 sequences, 30% to 35% of them singletons. This CDR3 is built from 13 residues. Germline V gives CDR1 DFQATT, CDR2 SNEGSKA (reference sequence). V lost 5 bases to trimming and J lost 1 base; unmatched junction nucleotides: 3. This clonotype appeared a few times. This specimen was PBMCs from the stem cell graft donor, taken from the stem cell graft. This clonotype originated in a human donor who donated a stem cell graft to a child with aplastic anemia. This rearrangement joins TRBV20-1 to TRBJ2-7; TRBD2 agrees at 9 bases. The CDR3, as DNA: TGCAGTGCTTCTAGCGGGGCATCCTACGAGCAGTACTTC. It codes for CSASSGASYEQYF.